What follows describes a single TCR beta chain. There are 14 residues in the CDR3. Deletions cut 2 bases from V and 6 bases from J, with 11 bases between. TCRdb processed the RT-PCR reads anew with MiXCR; each CDR3 protein has one entry. The data contain 400,000 to 450,000 distinct CDR3 sequences, roughly 16% of them singletons. This specimen comes from a study of patients and donors after allogeneic stem cell transplantation. The TCR originated in a human donor who was either an allogeneic HSCT recipient or a stem cell or donor lymphocyte infusion donor (not recorded which). It is not recorded whose cells these are; they may come from a transplant donor. This chain uses TRBV12-3 or TRBV12-4 with TRBJ1-5, with D possibly TRBD1 on 5 matching bases. The specimen was blood, either unsorted or a sorted T cell fraction (not recorded which). CDR3 protein: CASSLRGGGQPQHF. CDR3 bases: TGTGCCAGCAGTTTAAGGGGTGGGGGTCAGCCCCAGCATTTT.